This is a list of T cell receptor beta chains from one sample in a study of cytomegalovirus exposure and HLA in healthy donors. Profiled with immunoSEQ multiplex PCR; TCRdb holds only in-frame clones, not every one. The sample lists about 140,000 clones; more than 70% were seen once. Material for sequencing was PBMCs. The receptor source for this set is a man in his forties or fifties in good health and CMV-seronegative. Each CDR3 is given with its conserved first and last residue. Expanded clones get a size class; other rows say once, few or many, or leave the size out.

NA | TRBJ1-2 | TRBV6-4 | CASTRRVDGYTF
NA | TRBJ1-1 | TRBV6-6 | CASSYGGEAFF
NA | TRBJ2-3 | TRBV9 | CASSGDRLNTDTQYF
NA | TRBJ2-3 | TRBV2 | CASRTTGAGDTQYF
NA | TRBJ1-1 | TRBV19 | CASRVEDRAFTEAFF
NA | TRBJ2-2 | TRBV30 | CAWSRLRQGGTGELFF
NA | TRBJ2-7 | TRBV5-1 | CASSLRSGVDYRTYEQYF
once | TRBJ2-2 | TRBV7-2 | CASSLAATEIQWELFF
NA | TRBJ1-6 | TRBV5-1 | CASSPGQGNNSPLHF
few | TRBJ1-1 | TRBV5-1 | CASGTTGKNEAFF
NA | TRBJ2-6 | TRBV4-3 | CASSQDNRGVSGANVLTF
few | TRBJ1-5 | TRBV10-3 | CAIRGQGDNQPQHF
NA | TRBJ1-1 | TRBV4-2 | CASSQESGALNTEAFF
NA | TRBJ2-7 | TRBV29-1 | CSVAPRQGASEQYF
NA | TRBJ1-5 | TRBV7-8 | CASSSQGGQPQHF
once | TRBJ2-3 | TRBV11-3 | CASSLGQGQGGPDTQYF
NA | TRBJ2-5 | TRBV6-6 | CASSPRGLTPETQYF
NA | TRBJ2-3 | TRBV10-3 | CATKGGGTDTQYF
NA | TRBJ1-1 | TRBV4-1 | CASSLGQGITEAFF
NA | TRBJ1-6 | TRBV5-4 | CASSLAGYYNSPLHF
NA | TRBJ1-5 | TRBV11-2 | CASSSLQDQPQHF
NA | TRBJ2-1 | TRBV21-1 | CASSLPRRPLYNEQFF
NA | TRBJ1-2 | TRBV10-2 | CASSEFGLLYGYTF
few | TRBJ1-2 | TRBV27 | CASSRGTGNYGYTF
NA | TRBJ2-5 | TRBV5-1 | CASNPSGGQETQYF
NA | TRBJ1-1 | TRBV6-6 | CASSYVTGPEAFF
NA | TRBJ1-6 | TRBV27 | CASSSGRSPFYNSPLHF
NA | TRBJ2-1 | TRBV10-3 | CAIAEGSSYNEQFF
NA | TRBJ2-1 | TRBV5-6 | CASSPYLGLRAQFF
NA | TRBJ1-2 | TRBV10-2 | CASSGDRERYTF
NA | TRBJ1-4 | TRBV30 | CAWMRGNEKLFF